The text below deals with one T cell receptor (beta chain). The sample belongs to a study of T cell changes during pregnancy in multiple sclerosis. Clones were read by immunoSEQ multiplex PCR, and TCRdb kept only the in-frame ones, dropping some. The sample lists about 75,000 clones; about 93% were seen once. This clonotype originated in a female donor with multiple sclerosis, enrolled in a pregnancy study. The starting material was CD4+ T cells from peripheral blood mononuclear cells, obtained before pregnancy.

The CDR3 here is CASSARLAGTYEQYF. In DNA form, the CDR3 reads TGTGCCAGCAGTGCCAGACTAGCGGGCACCTACGAGCAGTACTTC. The gene calls are TRBV7-2 and TRBJ2-7; the match to TRBD2 covers 10 bases. V trimming: 6 bases; J trimming: 2 bases; junction bases outside the gene matches: 7. This CDR3 is 15 amino acids long. CDR1 and CDR2 from the germline V gene are SGHTA and FQGNSA.